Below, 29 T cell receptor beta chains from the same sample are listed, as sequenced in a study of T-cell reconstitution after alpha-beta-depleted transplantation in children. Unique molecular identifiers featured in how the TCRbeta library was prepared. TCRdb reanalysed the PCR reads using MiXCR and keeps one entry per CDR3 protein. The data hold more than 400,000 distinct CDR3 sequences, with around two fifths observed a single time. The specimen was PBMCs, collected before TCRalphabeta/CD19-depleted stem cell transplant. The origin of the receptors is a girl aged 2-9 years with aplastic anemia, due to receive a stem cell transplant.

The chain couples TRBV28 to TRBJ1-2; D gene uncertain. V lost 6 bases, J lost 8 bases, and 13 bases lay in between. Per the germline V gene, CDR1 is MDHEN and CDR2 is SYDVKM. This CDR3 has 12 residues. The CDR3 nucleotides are TGTGCCAGCAGCCAGCGGACCAGCGGCTACACCTTC. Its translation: CASSQRTSGYTF.

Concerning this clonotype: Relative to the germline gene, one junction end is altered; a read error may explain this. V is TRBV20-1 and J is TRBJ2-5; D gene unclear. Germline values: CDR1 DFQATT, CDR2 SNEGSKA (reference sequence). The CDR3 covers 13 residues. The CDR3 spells CSAPSGDQETQYF. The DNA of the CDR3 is TGCAGTGCTCCGTCAGGTGACCAAGAGACCCAGTATTTC.

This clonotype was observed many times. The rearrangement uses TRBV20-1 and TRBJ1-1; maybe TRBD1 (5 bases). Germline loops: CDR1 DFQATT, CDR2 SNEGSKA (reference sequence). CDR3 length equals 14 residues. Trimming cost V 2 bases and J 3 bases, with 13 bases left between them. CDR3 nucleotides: TGCAGTGCTAGATCAGACGGGGGGGACACTGAAGCTTTCTTT. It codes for CSARSDGGDTEAFF.

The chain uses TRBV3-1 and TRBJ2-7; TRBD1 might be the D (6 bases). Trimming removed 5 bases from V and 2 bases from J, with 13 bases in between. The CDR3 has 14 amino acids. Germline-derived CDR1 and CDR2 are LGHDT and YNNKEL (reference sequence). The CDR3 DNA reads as TGTGCCAGCAGCTGGGCCGGGACAACCTACGAGCAGTACTTC. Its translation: CASSWAGTTYEQYF.

The CDR3 region is CSASPGLAGYFPYEQYF. The CDR3 DNA sequence: TGCAGTGCTAGTCCGGGACTAGCGGGATACTTTCCCTACGAGCAGTACTTC. The rearrangement links TRBV20-1 to TRBJ2-7; 13 nucleotides match TRBD2. The CDR3 is made up of 17 amino acids. V trimming: 3 bases; J trimming: 2 bases; junction bases outside the gene matches: 10. From germline, CDR1 is DFQATT and CDR2 SNEGSKA (reference sequence).

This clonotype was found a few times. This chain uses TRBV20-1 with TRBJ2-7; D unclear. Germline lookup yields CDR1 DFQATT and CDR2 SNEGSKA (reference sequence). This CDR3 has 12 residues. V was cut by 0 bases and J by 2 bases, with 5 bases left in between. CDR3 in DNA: TGCAGTGCTAGAGATTCCGCCTACGAGCAGTACTTC. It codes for CSARDSAYEQYF.

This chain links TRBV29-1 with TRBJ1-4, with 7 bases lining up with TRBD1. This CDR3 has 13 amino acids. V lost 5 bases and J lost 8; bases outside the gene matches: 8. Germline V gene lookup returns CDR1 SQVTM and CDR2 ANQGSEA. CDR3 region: CSVSGTAREKLFF. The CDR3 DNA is TGCAGCGTTTCCGGGACAGCGAGGGAAAAACTGTTTTTT.

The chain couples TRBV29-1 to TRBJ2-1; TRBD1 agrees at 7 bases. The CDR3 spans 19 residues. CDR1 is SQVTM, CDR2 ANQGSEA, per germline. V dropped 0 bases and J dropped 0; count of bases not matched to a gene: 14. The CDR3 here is CSVEEVRRTGRSSYNEQFF. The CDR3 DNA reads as TGCAGCGTTGAAGAAGTCAGGCGGACAGGCCGGAGCTCCTACAATGAGCAGTTCTTC.

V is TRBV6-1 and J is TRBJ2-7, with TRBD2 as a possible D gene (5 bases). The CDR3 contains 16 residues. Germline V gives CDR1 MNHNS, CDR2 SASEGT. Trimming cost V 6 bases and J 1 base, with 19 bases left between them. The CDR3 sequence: CASSQEGPTPSYEQYF. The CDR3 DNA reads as TGTGCCAGCAGCCAAGAGGGCCCGACACCTTCCTACGAGCAGTACTTC.

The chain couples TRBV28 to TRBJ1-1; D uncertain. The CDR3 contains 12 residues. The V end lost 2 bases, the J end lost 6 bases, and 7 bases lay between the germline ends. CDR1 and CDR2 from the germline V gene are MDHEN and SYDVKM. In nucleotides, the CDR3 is TGTGCCAGCAGTTTAGTGGTGTCTGAAGCTTTCTTT. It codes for CASSLVVSEAFF.

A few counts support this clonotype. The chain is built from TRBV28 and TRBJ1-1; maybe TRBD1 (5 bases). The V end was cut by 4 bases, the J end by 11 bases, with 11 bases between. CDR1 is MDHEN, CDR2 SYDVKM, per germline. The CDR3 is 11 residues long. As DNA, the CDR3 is TGTGCCAGCAGTTCAAACCGACAGGCTTTCTTT. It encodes CASSSNRQAFF.

CDR3 nucleotides: TGTGCCAGCAGCCTCAACAATCAGCCCCAGCATTTT. It encodes CASSLNNQPQHF. The gene calls are TRBV3-1 and TRBJ1-5; no reliable D call. This CDR3 contains 12 residues. V was cut by 4 bases and J by 3 bases, with 4 bases left in between. From germline, CDR1 is LGHDT and CDR2 YNNKEL (reference sequence).

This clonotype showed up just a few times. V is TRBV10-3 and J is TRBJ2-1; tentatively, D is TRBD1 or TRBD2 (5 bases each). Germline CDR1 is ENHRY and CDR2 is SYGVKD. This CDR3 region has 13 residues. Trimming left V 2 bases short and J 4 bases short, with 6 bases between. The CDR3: CAISEGGYNEQFF. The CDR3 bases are TGTGCCATCAGTGAGGGGGGTTACAATGAGCAGTTCTTC.

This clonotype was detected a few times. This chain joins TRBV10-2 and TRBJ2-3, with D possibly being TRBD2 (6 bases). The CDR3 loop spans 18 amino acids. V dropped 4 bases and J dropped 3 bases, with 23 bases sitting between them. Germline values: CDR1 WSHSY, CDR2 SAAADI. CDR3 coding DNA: TGCGCCAGCAGTGGGGCGGGGAGAGGGGAGATGCGGACAGATACGCAGTATTTT. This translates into CASSGAGRGEMRTDTQYF.

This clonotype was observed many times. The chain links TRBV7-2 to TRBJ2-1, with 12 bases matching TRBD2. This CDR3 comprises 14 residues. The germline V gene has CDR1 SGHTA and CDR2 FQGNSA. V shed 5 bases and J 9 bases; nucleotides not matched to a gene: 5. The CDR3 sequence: CASSTGLAGGEQFF. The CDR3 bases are TGTGCCAGCAGCACGGGACTAGCGGGTGGTGAGCAGTTCTTC.

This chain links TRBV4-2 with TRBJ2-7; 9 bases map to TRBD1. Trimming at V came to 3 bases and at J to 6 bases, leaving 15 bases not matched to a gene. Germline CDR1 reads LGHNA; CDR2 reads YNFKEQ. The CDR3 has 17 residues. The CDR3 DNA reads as TGTGCCAGCAGCCAGGATTGGATGGGACAGGGTTTAAGCGAGCAGTACTTC. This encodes CASSQDWMGQGLSEQYF.

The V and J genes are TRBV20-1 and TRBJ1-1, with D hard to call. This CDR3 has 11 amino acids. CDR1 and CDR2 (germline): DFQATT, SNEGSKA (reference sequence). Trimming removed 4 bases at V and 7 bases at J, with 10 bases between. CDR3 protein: CSAMPYSEAFF. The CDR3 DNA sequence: TGCAGTGCTATGCCCTACAGTGAAGCTTTCTTT.

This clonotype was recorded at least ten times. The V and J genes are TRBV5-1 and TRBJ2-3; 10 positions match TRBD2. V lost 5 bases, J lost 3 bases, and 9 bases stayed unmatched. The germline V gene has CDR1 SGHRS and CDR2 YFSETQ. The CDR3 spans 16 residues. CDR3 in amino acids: CASRLAGAVKTDTQYF. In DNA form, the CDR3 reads TGCGCCAGCAGGCTAGCGGGAGCCGTTAAGACAGATACGCAGTATTTT. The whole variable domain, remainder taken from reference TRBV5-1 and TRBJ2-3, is KAGVTQTPRYLIKTRGQQVTLSCSPISGHRSVSWYQQTPGQGLQFLFEYFSETQRNKGNFPGRFSGRQFSNSRSEMNVSTLELGDSALYLCASRLAGAVKTDTQYFGPGTRLTVL.

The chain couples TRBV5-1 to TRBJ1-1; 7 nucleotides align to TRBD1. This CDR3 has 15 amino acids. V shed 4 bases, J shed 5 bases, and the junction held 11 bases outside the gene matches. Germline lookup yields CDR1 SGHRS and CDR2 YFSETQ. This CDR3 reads CASSVTGTVNTEAFF. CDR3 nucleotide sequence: TGCGCCAGCAGCGTTACCGGGACAGTAAATACTGAAGCTTTCTTT.

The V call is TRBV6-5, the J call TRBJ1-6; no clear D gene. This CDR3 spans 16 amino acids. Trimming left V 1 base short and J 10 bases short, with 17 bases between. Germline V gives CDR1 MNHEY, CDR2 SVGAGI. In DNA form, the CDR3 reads TGTGCCAGCAGTTACTACCCTCCGGGATTTGGCTCACCCCTCCACTTT. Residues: CASSYYPPGFGSPLHF.

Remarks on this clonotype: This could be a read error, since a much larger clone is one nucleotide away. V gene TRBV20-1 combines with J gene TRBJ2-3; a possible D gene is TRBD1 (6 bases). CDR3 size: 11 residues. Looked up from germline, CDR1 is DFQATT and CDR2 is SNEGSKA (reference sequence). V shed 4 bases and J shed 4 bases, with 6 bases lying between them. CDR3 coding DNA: TGCAGTGCTACAGGGGCAGATACGCAGTATTTT. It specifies CSATGADTQYF.

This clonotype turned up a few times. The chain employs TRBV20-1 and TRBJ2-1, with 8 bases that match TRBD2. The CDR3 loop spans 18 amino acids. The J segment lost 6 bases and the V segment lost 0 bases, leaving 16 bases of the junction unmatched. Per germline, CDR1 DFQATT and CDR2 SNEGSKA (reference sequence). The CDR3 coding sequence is TGCAGTGCTAGAGATATTTCGGGAGGGGCGGGAGTAGGCAATGAGCAGTTCTTC. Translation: CSARDISGGAGVGNEQFF.

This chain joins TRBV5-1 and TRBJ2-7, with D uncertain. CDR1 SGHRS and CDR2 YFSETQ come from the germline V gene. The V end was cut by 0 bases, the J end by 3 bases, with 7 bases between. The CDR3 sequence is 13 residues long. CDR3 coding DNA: TGCGCCAGCAGCTTGGAATCCAACTACGAGCAGTACTTC. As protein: CASSLESNYEQYF.

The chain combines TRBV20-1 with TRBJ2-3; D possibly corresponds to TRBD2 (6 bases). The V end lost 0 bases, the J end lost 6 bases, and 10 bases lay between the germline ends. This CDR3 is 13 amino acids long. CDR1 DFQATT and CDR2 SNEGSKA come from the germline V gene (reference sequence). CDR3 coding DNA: TGCAGTGCTAGAGATCTTACTAGCGATACGCAGTATTTT. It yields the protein CSARDLTSDTQYF.

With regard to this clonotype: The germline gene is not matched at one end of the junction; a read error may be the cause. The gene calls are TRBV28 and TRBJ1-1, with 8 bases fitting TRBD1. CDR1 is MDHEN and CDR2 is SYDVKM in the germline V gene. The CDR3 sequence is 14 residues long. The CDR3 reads CASRNGQGLTEAFF. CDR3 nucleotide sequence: TGTGCCAGCAGAAACGGACAGGGCCTCACTGAAGCTTTTTTT.

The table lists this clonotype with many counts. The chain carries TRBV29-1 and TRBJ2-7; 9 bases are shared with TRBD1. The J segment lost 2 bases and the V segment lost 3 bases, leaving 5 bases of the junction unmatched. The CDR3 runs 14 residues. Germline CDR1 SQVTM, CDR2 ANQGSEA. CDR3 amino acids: CSVDSGTGTYEQYF. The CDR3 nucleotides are TGCAGCGTTGACTCCGGGACAGGGACCTACGAGCAGTACTTC.

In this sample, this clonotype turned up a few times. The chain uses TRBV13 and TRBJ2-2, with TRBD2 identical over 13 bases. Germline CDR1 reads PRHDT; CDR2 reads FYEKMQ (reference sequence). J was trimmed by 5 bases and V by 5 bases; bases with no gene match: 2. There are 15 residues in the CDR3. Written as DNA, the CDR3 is TGTGCCAGCAGCCGGGGACTAGCGGGAACCGGGGAGCTGTTTTTT. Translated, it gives CASSRGLAGTGELFF. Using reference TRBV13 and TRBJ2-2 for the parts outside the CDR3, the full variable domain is AAGVIQSPRHLIKEKRETATLKCYPIPRHDTVYWYQQGPGQDPQFLISFYEKMQSDKGSIPDRFSAQQFSDYHSELNMSSLELGDSALYFCASSRGLAGTGELFFGEGSRLTVL.

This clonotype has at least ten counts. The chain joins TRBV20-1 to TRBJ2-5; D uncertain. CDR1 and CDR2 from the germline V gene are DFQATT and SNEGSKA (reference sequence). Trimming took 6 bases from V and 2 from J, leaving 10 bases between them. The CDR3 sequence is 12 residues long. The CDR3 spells CSAYDSQETQYF. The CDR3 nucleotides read TGCAGTGCCTACGATTCTCAAGAGACCCAGTACTTC.

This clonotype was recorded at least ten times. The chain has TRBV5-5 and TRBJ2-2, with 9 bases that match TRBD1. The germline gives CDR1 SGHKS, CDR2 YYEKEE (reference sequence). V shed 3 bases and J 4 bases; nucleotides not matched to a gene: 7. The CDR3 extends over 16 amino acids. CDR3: CASSWDRVSGTGELFF. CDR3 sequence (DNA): TGTGCCAGCAGCTGGGACAGGGTGTCTGGCACCGGGGAGCTGTTTTTT.